This is a list of T cell receptor beta chains from one sample in a study of blood T cells in healthy people across ages. TCRdb re-called the 5' RACE reads through MiXCR, storing one row per CDR3 protein. The data contain 780,000 or so distinct CDR3 sequences, 56% of them singletons. The sequenced sample consisted of blood. These receptors all stem from a man between 35 and 55 years old in good health. The CDR3 runs from the conserved cysteine through the conserved F or W. The order of the fields is CDR3 length, V gene, clone size, J gene, D gene, CDR3 DNA, CDR3 protein. D genes are given only for firm matches. Some rows mark clone size as missing; the rest say once, few, many or name a class of expanded clone.

len: 14
v_gene: TRBV5-5
abundance: -
j_gene: TRBJ1-2
d_gene: -
CDR3nt: TGTGCCAGCAGCTTGCCGGGACGGACTAGGGGAGGCACCTTC
CDR3aa: CASSLPGRTRGGTF

len: 14
v_gene: TRBV20-1
abundance: -
j_gene: TRBJ2-7
d_gene: TRBD1
CDR3nt: TGCAGTGCTAGAGGGTTACAGGGGGCCAATGAGCAGTACTTC
CDR3aa: CSARGLQGANEQYF

len: 16
v_gene: TRBV7-9
abundance: -
j_gene: TRBJ2-2
d_gene: -
CDR3nt: TGTGCCAGCAGCCCGAGACAGACGTCGAACACCGGGGAGCTGTTTTTT
CDR3aa: CASSPRQTSNTGELFF

len: 16
v_gene: TRBV7-2
abundance: -
j_gene: TRBJ2-3
d_gene: TRBD2
CDR3nt: TGTGCCAGCAGCCTATATGATAGCGGGGGCACAGATACGCAGTATTTT
CDR3aa: CASSLYDSGGTDTQYF

len: 15
v_gene: TRBV6-1
abundance: -
j_gene: TRBJ2-1
d_gene: TRBD1
CDR3nt: TGTGCCAGCAGGACCGGGACAGGAGTGAGCAATGAGCAGTTCTTC
CDR3aa: CASRTGTGVSNEQFF

len: 15
v_gene: TRBV29-1
abundance: -
j_gene: TRBJ2-1
d_gene: -
CDR3nt: TGCAACGCCCCGCGGGTTGGAGACGTATACAATGAGCAGTTCTTC
CDR3aa: CNAPRVGDVYNEQFF

len: 16
v_gene: TRBV7-2
abundance: -
j_gene: TRBJ2-3
d_gene: TRBD1
CDR3nt: TGTGCCAGCATCAGGTTCGGGACAGGTTCCACAGATACGCAGTATTTT
CDR3aa: CASIRFGTGSTDTQYF

len: 13
v_gene: TRBV29-1
abundance: -
j_gene: TRBJ2-7
d_gene: TRBD2
CDR3nt: TGCAGCGCCCGGACTAGCGCATTCTACGAGCAGTACTTC
CDR3aa: CSARTSAFYEQYF

len: 16
v_gene: TRBV6-2/TRBV6-3
abundance: -
j_gene: TRBJ2-1
d_gene: TRBD1
CDR3nt: TGTGCCAGCAGTTACGACAGGGAAAAATCCTACAATGAGCAGTTCTTC
CDR3aa: CASSYDREKSYNEQFF

len: 16
v_gene: TRBV7-2
abundance: -
j_gene: TRBJ2-3
d_gene: TRBD2
CDR3nt: TGTGCCAGCAGCTTAAGACTAGCGGGGGGAATAGATACGCAGTATTTT
CDR3aa: CASSLRLAGGIDTQYF

len: 13
v_gene: TRBV27
abundance: -
j_gene: TRBJ2-7
d_gene: -
CDR3nt: TGTGCCAGCAGTTTAGACAGGACCAATGAGCAGTACTTC
CDR3aa: CASSLDRTNEQYF

len: 20
v_gene: TRBV4-2
abundance: -
j_gene: TRBJ2-1
d_gene: TRBD2
CDR3nt: TGTGCCAGCAGCCAAGAAGTTGGGACTAGCGGGGGAAGCTCCTACAATGAGCAGTTCTTC
CDR3aa: CASSQEVGTSGGSSYNEQFF

len: 16
v_gene: TRBV28
abundance: -
j_gene: TRBJ2-1
d_gene: -
CDR3nt: TGTGCCAGCAGTCCCGGGACACGTGTCTTCTACAATGAGCAGTTCTTC
CDR3aa: CASSPGTRVFYNEQFF

len: 15
v_gene: TRBV20-1
abundance: -
j_gene: TRBJ2-5
d_gene: -
CDR3nt: TGCAGTGCTACAGGAAGCTCCCTGTGGCAAGAGACCCAGTACTTC
CDR3aa: CSATGSSLWQETQYF

len: 16
v_gene: TRBV7-3
abundance: -
j_gene: TRBJ2-7
d_gene: -
CDR3nt: TGTGCCAGCAGCTTGTGGGCTAGTGGGACCTACAATGAGCAGTACTTC
CDR3aa: CASSLWASGTYNEQYF

len: 14
v_gene: TRBV9
abundance: few
j_gene: TRBJ2-3
d_gene: -
CDR3nt: TGTGCCAGCAGCGTTTCGACCGTCACAGATACGCAGTATTTT
CDR3aa: CASSVSTVTDTQYF

len: 14
v_gene: TRBV6-1
abundance: -
j_gene: TRBJ1-2
d_gene: TRBD1
CDR3nt: TGTGCCAGCAGTGACAACAGGGGAGGATCTGGCTACACCTTC
CDR3aa: CASSDNRGGSGYTF

len: 16
v_gene: TRBV20-1
abundance: -
j_gene: TRBJ2-7
d_gene: TRBD2
CDR3nt: TGCAGTGCAATAGCGGGGAGTAAAAGCTCCTACAATGAGCAGTACTTC
CDR3aa: CSAIAGSKSSYNEQYF